Described below is a single TCR beta chain sequence and its context. Its antigen is currently unknown. V was pared by 5 bases and J by 4 bases, with 12 bases of the junction left unmatched. Germline values: CDR1 SGHAT, CDR2 FQNNGV. The CDR3 is 17 amino acids. These data are taken from a study of breast tumors, draining lymph nodes, adjacent tissues. Broader study findings: Luminal-like breast cancer showed significantly higher tumor–nontumor repertoire similarity than basal-like. Tumor TCR diversity was below lymph nodes but above nontumor tissue.

TCRdb reanalysed the multiplex PCR reads using MiXCR and keeps one entry per CDR3 protein. Found here are about 230,000 distinct CDR3 sequences, about 32% of them singletons; the top ten hold approximately 1.5%. Breast cancer patients provided tissue from their axillary draining lymph nodes. Sequenced: axillary lymph node tissue. The rearrangement joins TRBV11-2 to TRBJ2-7, with 12 bases that match TRBD1. This sequence originates from a female donor with breast cancer. Some clones in this sample may be carry-over from other donors' samples. In nucleotides, the CDR3 is TGTGCCAGCAGCACACCCGGGACAGGGGGCAACGTATACGAGCAGTACTTC. It is translated as CASSTPGTGGNVYEQYF.